These 23 T cell receptor beta chains share one sample of origin, sequenced in a study of blood T cell repertoires in COVID-19. Sequencing used immunoSEQ multiplex PCR; TCRdb keeps in-frame clones, though not all of them. The sample consists of about 210,000 clones, about 90% of them appearing once. Sequencing was done on a sample of peripheral blood. Receptor source: a man younger than 40 with acute or convalescent COVID-19.

This chain links TRBV30 with TRBJ1-1; D gene uncertain. The CDR3 spans 11 residues. Looked up from germline, CDR1 is GTSNPN and CDR2 is SVGIG (reference sequence). V was pared by 8 bases and J by 3 bases, with 10 bases between. In DNA, the CDR3 is TGTGCCCACATCGCGGACACTGAAGCTTTCTTT. Amino acids: CAHIADTEAFF.

This sequence joins TRBV5-1 and TRBJ1-1; 8 positions match TRBD1. With 2 bases clipped from V and 7 bases from J, the junction kept 7 bases outside the gene matches. The CDR3 has 14 amino acids. Germline V CDR1 and CDR2: SGHRS, YFSETQ. CDR3 sequence reads: CASSFYSTGDEAFF. The CDR3 coding sequence is TGCGCCAGCAGCTTCTACTCGACAGGGGATGAAGCTTTCTTT.

V gene TRBV7-2 combines with J gene TRBJ1-6; TRBD1 aligns across 7 bases. Germline V gives CDR1 SGHTA, CDR2 FQGNSA. This CDR3 contains 15 residues. J was trimmed by 3 bases and V by 4 bases; bases with no gene match: 3. CDR3: CASSSDRIYNSPLHF. DNA for the CDR3: TGTGCCAGCAGCTCGGACAGGATCTATAATTCACCCCTCCACTTT.

This sequence joins TRBV28 and TRBJ1-4, with TRBD1 as a possible D gene (5 bases). Trimming stripped 6 bases from V and 8 bases from J, with 28 bases between. Looked up from germline, CDR1 is MDHEN and CDR2 is SYDVKM. The CDR3 covers 18 residues. The CDR3 region has the DNA TGTGCCAGCAGAAAAAGAGAGTACGGTAGGGGATCGAAAGAAAAACTGTTTTTT. The encoded protein is CASRKREYGRGSKEKLFF.

The chain joins TRBV14 to TRBJ2-5; D uncertain. The CDR3 consists of 15 residues. The germline V gene has CDR1 SGHDN and CDR2 FVKESK. The V and J ends lost 6 bases and 5 bases respectively, with 19 bases between them. The CDR3 here is CASSPKRSPGETQYF. In DNA form, the CDR3 reads TGTGCCAGCAGTCCAAAACGGAGCCCCGGGGAGACCCAGTACTTC.

The rearrangement links TRBV19 to TRBJ2-5; D gene ambiguous. This CDR3 is built from 15 residues. V was trimmed by 3 bases and J by 5 bases, leaving 16 bases between them. Germline V gene lookup returns CDR1 LNHDA and CDR2 SQIVND (reference sequence). In DNA, the CDR3 is TGTGCCAGTAGTATTGTGACTTCCCTGCGGGAGACCCAGTACTTC. This codes for CASSIVTSLRETQYF.

J is TRBJ2-7 and V is TRBV19, with 7 positions matching TRBD2. This CDR3 contains 14 residues. The trim removed 6 bases at V and 0 bases at J, leaving 5 bases unmatched. Germline CDR1 LNHDA, CDR2 SQIVND (reference sequence). Written as DNA, the CDR3 is TGTGCCAGTAGGATCCGCGGGAGCTCCTACGAGCAGTACTTC. This encodes CASRIRGSSYEQYF.

The chain combines TRBV11-2 with TRBJ1-6, with D perhaps TRBD1 (6 bases). V lost 5 bases and J 10 bases, leaving 18 bases between the germline ends. Germline V gene lookup returns CDR1 SGHAT and CDR2 FQNNGV. The CDR3 has 15 residues. Here the CDR3 DNA reads TGTGCCAGCAGCCCGTCGGGACACGGGCAATCACCCCTCCACTTT. Protein: CASSPSGHGQSPLHF.

The V call is TRBV6-5, the J call TRBJ1-1; tentative D call: TRBD1 (5 bases). Germline CDR1 is MNHEY and CDR2 is SVGAGI. V gave up 11 bases and J gave up 7 bases, with 23 bases separating them. CDR3 length equals 14 residues. CDR3 sequence reads: CAAYRGRHHLEAFF. The DNA for the CDR3 is TGTGCCGCATACCGGGGGAGGCACCACCTTGAAGCTTTCTTT.

This clone has a single count. This rearrangement joins TRBV7-9 to TRBJ2-3, with TRBD1 matching 9 bases. Germline V lookup: CDR1 SEHNR, CDR2 FQNEAQ (reference sequence). Trimming removed 4 bases from V and 3 bases from J; junction bases left unmatched: 8. The CDR3 spans 16 residues. The CDR3 spells CASSSGTGSWTDTQYF. The CDR3 DNA follows: TGTGCCAGCAGCTCGGGGACAGGGAGTTGGACAGATACGCAGTATTTT.

The CDR3 protein is CASSQGGQKLFF. DNA of the CDR3: TGTGCCAGCAGCCAAGGCGGGCAAAAACTGTTTTTT. The chain links TRBV3-1 (or the pseudogene TRBV3-2) to TRBJ1-4; D gene ambiguous. Trimming took off 1 base at V and 9 bases at J, with 6 bases between the two ends. Per germline, CDR1 LGHDT and CDR2 YNNKEL (reference sequence). The CDR3 sequence is 12 residues long.

V usage is TRBV19 and J usage is TRBJ2-4, with D possibly matching TRBD1 (5 bases). V lost 3 bases and J lost 7, with 10 bases in between. Germline-derived CDR1 and CDR2 are LNHDA and SQIVND (reference sequence). The CDR3 has 13 residues. CDR3 sequence (DNA): TGTGCCAGTAGTATGTTCAGGGATAACATTCAGTACTTC. Translated, it gives CASSMFRDNIQYF.

The rearrangement uses TRBV5-1 and TRBJ1-1; no firm D call. In germline, CDR1 is SGHRS, CDR2 YFSETQ. With 4 bases removed from V and 4 bases from J, the gap between germline ends came to 23 bases. The CDR3 has 17 amino acids. Written as DNA, the CDR3 is TGCGCCAGCAGCGCCTCTAAGATACGCGCTCCGGGCACTGAAGCTTTCTTT. This codes for CASSASKIRAPGTEAFF.

The chain employs TRBV5-4 and TRBJ1-2; D may be TRBD1 (6 bases). Looked up from germline, CDR1 is SGHNT and CDR2 is YYREEE (reference sequence). The V gene lost 2 bases and the J gene lost 6 bases, with 8 bases spanning the gap. CDR3 length: 12 amino acids. In DNA, the CDR3 is TGTGCCAGCAGCTTTTGGACAGATGGCTACACCTTC. It codes for CASSFWTDGYTF.

The J gene is TRBJ1-2, the V gene TRBV20-1; D ambiguous. CDR1 is DFQATT, CDR2 SNEGSKA, per germline (reference sequence). V lost 6 bases to trimming and J lost 0 bases, with 5 bases between them. The CDR3 covers 11 residues. The CDR3 nucleotides read TGCAGTGCCCAGACTAACTATGGCTACACCTTC. It yields the protein CSAQTNYGYTF.

CDR3 protein: CASSVAITSRFPDTQYF. The CDR3, as DNA: TGTGCCAGCAGCGTAGCTATCACTAGCAGATTTCCAGATACGCAGTATTTT. V gene TRBV9 combines with J gene TRBJ2-3, with D possibly being TRBD2 (6 bases). CDR1 and CDR2 from the germline V gene are SGDLS and YYNGEE. V lost 0 bases and J 4 bases, leaving 18 bases between the germline ends. The CDR3 consists of 17 residues.

The CDR3 spells CASRTGGTDEAFF. For the CDR3, the DNA is TGTGCCAGCAGAACAGGGGGCACGGATGAAGCTTTCTTT. The gene calls are TRBV12-3 or TRBV12-4 and TRBJ1-1, with 9 bases identical to TRBD1. With V trimmed by 6 bases and J by 7 bases, 6 bases remained unmatched. This CDR3 is 13 amino acids long.

CDR3 loop: CASSPRTSGHNEQFF. CDR3 nucleotides: TGTGCCAGCAGCCCGCGGACTAGCGGACACAATGAGCAGTTCTTC. This chain connects TRBV3-1 (or the pseudogene TRBV3-2) to TRBJ2-1, with TRBD2 matching 10 bases. From germline, CDR1 is LGHDT and CDR2 YNNKEL (reference sequence). The CDR3 has 15 residues. After removal of 4 bases from V and 5 bases from J, the junction contained 5 bases not matched to a gene.

This clone appeared a few times. This chain connects TRBV4-2 to TRBJ1-1, with D possibly TRBD1 on 6 matching bases. V shed 3 bases and J shed 6 bases, with 14 bases lying between them. Germline loops: CDR1 LGHNA, CDR2 YNFKEQ. This CDR3 comprises 14 residues. The CDR3 loop is CASSQNLQGPEAFF. In nucleotides, the CDR3 is TGTGCCAGCAGCCAGAACTTACAGGGCCCTGAAGCTTTCTTT.

The chain uses TRBV11-3 and TRBJ2-7; 7 bases map to TRBD1. Germline V CDR1 and CDR2: SGHNT, YENEEA. This CDR3 is built from 13 residues. Trimming removed 2 bases from V and 3 bases from J; junction bases left unmatched: 1. CDR3: CASSLRQGYEQYF. CDR3 in DNA: TGTGCCAGCAGCTTACGACAGGGCTACGAGCAGTACTTC.

This chain connects TRBV24-1 to TRBJ1-5, with TRBD1 as a possible D gene (6 bases). The CDR3 sequence is 13 residues long. CDR1 is KGHDR, CDR2 SFDVKD, per germline. With 6 bases removed from V and 5 bases from J, the gap between germline ends came to 10 bases. The CDR3: CATSRSGDQPQHF. The CDR3 DNA reads as TGTGCCACCAGTCGGTCAGGGGATCAGCCCCAGCATTTT.

The chain joins TRBV20-1 to TRBJ2-2; D is unresolved. The CDR3 runs 11 residues. The V and J ends lost 6 bases and 7 bases respectively, with 9 bases between them. The germline V gene has CDR1 DFQATT and CDR2 SNEGSKA (reference sequence). Here the CDR3 DNA reads TGCAGTGCCTTTAGAAGCGGGGAGCTGTTTTTT. It specifies CSAFRSGELFF.

The chain combines TRBV4-2 with TRBJ2-1; D possibly corresponds to TRBD2 (5 bases). Germline CDR1 reads LGHNA; CDR2 reads YNFKEQ. V lost 1 base, J lost 6 bases, and 22 bases lay in between. The CDR3 runs to 18 residues. The CDR3 DNA reads TGTGCCAGCAGCCAAGCTGGTTTCACTACTCTGGGGAGCAATGAGCAGTTCTTC. Translating it yields CASSQAGFTTLGSNEQFF.